This passage covers 8 T cell receptor beta chains from one sample sequenced in a study of T cell changes during pregnancy in multiple sclerosis (dated by TCRdb to the late 2010s). Libraries were made using the immunoSEQ multiplex PCR assay. Here the immuneACCESS table is served through TCRdb, limited to in-frame sequences with V and J called. Missing clones are a known gap in these copies; in checked studies unresolved V genes cover under half, and the rest lacks a known reason. This sample is represented by some 59,000 clones; roughly nine tenths of them were singletons. The ten largest account for 2% to 3% of the sample. The sample was peripheral blood, taken in the first trimester of pregnancy. These receptors all come from a female donor with multiple sclerosis, enrolled in a pregnancy study.

The rearrangement uses TRBV7-2 and TRBJ2-1; 9 positions agree with TRBD2. CDR3 length: 16 residues. V dropped 5 bases and J dropped 3; count of bases not matched to a gene: 8. Germline V lookup: CDR1 SGHTA, CDR2 FQGNSA. In DNA form, the CDR3 reads TGTGCCAGCAGCCCCCATGCTAGCGGGGTCTACAATGAGCAGTTCTTC. This gives the protein CASSPHASGVYNEQFF.

The gene calls are TRBV9 and TRBJ1-2, with TRBD1 identical over 8 bases. This CDR3 region has 15 residues. Per germline, CDR1 SGDLS and CDR2 YYNGEE. The V segment lost 5 bases and the J segment 6 bases; nucleotides outside the gene matches: 12. The CDR3 is CASRVTGQGANGYTF. CDR3 bases: TGTGCCAGCAGGGTCACGGGGCAGGGGGCCAATGGCTACACCTTC.

This rearrangement joins TRBV7-2 to TRBJ2-1; a possible D gene is TRBD1 (6 bases). Germline V CDR1 and CDR2: SGHTA, FQGNSA. The CDR3 has 12 residues. Trimming removed 4 bases from V and 7 bases from J, with 8 bases in between. The CDR3 region has the DNA TGTGCCAGCAGCTCCCAGGGGAATGAGCAGTTCTTC. Protein product: CASSSQGNEQFF.

This chain connects TRBV5-8 to TRBJ1-3; tentatively, D is TRBD1 (6 bases). Germline V gene data show CDR1 as SGHTS and CDR2 as YDEGEE. Trimming took 4 bases from V and 4 from J, leaving 21 bases between them. The CDR3 length is 17 residues. CDR3 bases: TGTGCCAGCAGCGCTCGAGGCCGGGGGGCTGAAGGAAACACCATATATTTT. Translation: CASSARGRGAEGNTIYF.

This clone was seen a single time. The gene calls are TRBV7-2 and TRBJ2-2, with a possible D match to TRBD1 (5 bases). In germline, CDR1 is SGHTA, CDR2 FQGNSA. The CDR3 extends over 15 amino acids. The V end was cut by 5 bases, the J end by 6 bases, with 16 bases between. CDR3 region: CASSQGSISAGELFF. In DNA form, the CDR3 reads TGTGCCAGCAGCCAGGGCAGCATTTCGGCCGGGGAGCTGTTTTTT.

This chain joins TRBV27 and TRBJ2-7, with D maybe TRBD2 (5 bases). Looked up from germline, CDR1 is MNHEY and CDR2 is SMNVEV (reference sequence). The length of the CDR3 is 13 residues. Trimming took 0 bases from V and 6 from J, leaving 9 bases between them. The CDR3 is CASSLSISAEQYF. CDR3 DNA sequence: TGTGCCAGCAGTTTATCGATTAGCGCCGAGCAGTACTTC.

This chain links TRBV19 with TRBJ1-3; D gene ambiguous. V was clipped by 4 bases and J by 4 bases, with 11 bases between them. The length of the CDR3 is 14 residues. Germline CDR1 LNHDA, CDR2 SQIVND (reference sequence). For the CDR3, the DNA is TGTGCCAGTAGTAGGCAAGTCGCCGGAAACACCATATATTTT. The encoded protein is CASSRQVAGNTIYF.

The gene calls are TRBV9 and TRBJ2-7; tentative D call: TRBD1 (5 bases). The CDR3 runs to 11 residues. Between the trimmed V and J ends, which lost 4 bases and 3 bases, there was a span of 5 bases. Germline V gives CDR1 SGDLS, CDR2 YYNGEE. CDR3 coding DNA: TGTGCCAGCAGCACAGGCTACGAGCAGTACTTC. Translation: CASSTGYEQYF.